This T cell receptor (beta chain) was captured by sequencing in a study of cytomegalovirus exposure and HLA in healthy donors. Study-level background: Membership in the Caucasian-associated ancestry cluster was found for about 80% of around 380 genotyped donors.

Healthy bone marrow donors made up the donor group. General study results and limits: The study carried out a later analysis of TCR beta sequences. It associated approximately 16,000 of them with specific HLA alleles at a false discovery rate of 0.05.

PCR amplification relied on 60 Vbeta primers (plus 13 Jbeta primers). Repertoires were generated with immunoSEQ multiplex PCR, while TCRdb's copy carries only in-frame clones and drops some. The repertoire has about 140,000 clones, approximately 72% of them found once; the top ten carry roughly 2.1%. CDR1 GTSNPN and CDR2 SVGIG come from the germline V gene (reference sequence). There are 14 residues in the CDR3. V was pared by 5 bases and J by 1 base, with 2 bases of the junction left unmatched. This clone appeared once. Its matching antigen is unknown. The rearrangement links TRBV30 to TRBJ2-2; 9 bases fit TRBD1. The TCR originated in a man aged 35-49 years in good health and CMV-seronegative. The material sequenced was PBMCs. The CDR3 nucleotides read TGTGCCTGGGACAGGGGGGGGAACACCGGGGAGCTGTTTTTT. Amino acids: CAWDRGGNTGELFF.